This record looks at one T cell receptor beta chain sequence and its context. Antigen specificity is unknown. The sample comes from a study of T cells expressing NK-cell markers. Study-wide results and limits: The CD3+CD56-NKG2C+ fraction of a handful of donors was likewise dominated by these clonotypes. Of the CD8+ T cell pool in over 5 donors, roughly 1.0-8% was accounted for by dominant NKG2C+ clonotypes.

cDNA encoding TCR beta was synthesized via 5'RACE template switching incorporating UMIs. TCRdb re-called the 5' RACE reads; every CDR3 protein appears as one record, without DNA. This sample contains 300,000 or so distinct CDR3 sequences. The germline V gene encodes CDR1 LGHNA and CDR2 YSLEER. The CDR3 covers 16 residues. Sequenced: blood T cells: a sorted CD56 or NKG2C T cell subset, CD4+ or CD8+ T cells, or bulk PBMC T cells (not recorded which). The sequence was collected from a woman aged 18-70 years in good health. The V gene is TRBV4-3, the J gene TRBJ1-6; TCRdb picks TRBD1, but there is no DNA to check that call. CDR3 amino acids: CASSQDRAGVKSPLHF.